These 16 T cell receptor beta chains were all obtained from the same sample, sequenced in a study of Graves' ophthalmopathy and Graves' hyperthyroidism. As the template, RNA transcripts were used to amplify TCR beta CDR3 regions. HTBI primers were employed in first-round RT-PCR, then a second-round multiplex PCR followed. TCRdb re-analysed the multiplex PCR reads in MiXCR, keeping a single row per CDR3 protein. The sample has 350,000 to 400,000 distinct CDR3 sequences, approximately 20% seen once; the top ten hold about 1.6%. The sequenced sample consisted of peripheral blood. These receptors were taken from a woman aged 18-30 years with Graves' ophthalmopathy.

This clonotype has a count of ten or more. V is TRBV28 and J is TRBJ1-1, with a possible D match to TRBD1 (6 bases). The length of the CDR3 is 16 residues. The germline CDR1 and CDR2 sequences are MDHEN and SYDVKM. V lost 2 bases and J lost 2, with 15 bases in between. In DNA, the CDR3 is TGTGCCAGCAGTTTAATCCGGGGGCCATTCAACACTGAAGCTTTCTTT. Amino acids: CASSLIRGPFNTEAFF.

This clonotype has only a few counts. The V and J genes are TRBV2 and TRBJ1-1; D is possibly TRBD1 (5 bases). The CDR3 loop spans 12 amino acids. The V gene lost 11 bases and the J gene lost 6 bases, with 16 bases spanning the gap. Germline CDR1 reads SNHLY; CDR2 reads FYNNEI. The CDR3 sequence is CALGEGPAEAFF. CDR3 coding DNA: TGTGCCTTGGGGGAGGGGCCCGCTGAAGCTTTCTTT.

At least ten counts were recorded for this clonotype. CDR3 in DNA: TGTGCCAGCAGGGTAGTAGGTCAGCCCCAGCATTTT. Amino acids: CASRVVGQPQHF. The rearrangement links TRBV28 to TRBJ1-5, with D hard to call. The germline V gene encodes CDR1 MDHEN and CDR2 SYDVKM. The germline V and J ends were trimmed by 6 bases and 6 bases, with 9 bases remaining between them. This CDR3 region has 12 residues. Full variable domain (remainder filled in from reference TRBV28 and TRBJ1-5): DVKVTQSSRYLVKRTGEKVFLECVQDMDHENMFWYRQDPGLGLRLIYFSYDVKMKEKGDIPEGYSVSREKKERFSLILESASTNQTSMYLCASRVVGQPQHFGDGTRLSIL.

This clonotype was seen at least ten times. The V call is TRBV7-2, the J call TRBJ1-5, with D uncertain. The CDR3 consists of 13 residues. Germline assignment: CDR1 SGHTA and CDR2 FQGNSA. The V end was cut by 0 bases, the J end by 7 bases, with 7 bases between. The CDR3 region has the DNA TGTGCCAGCAGCTTAGCGTTCGTGCAGCCCCAGCATTTT. As protein: CASSLAFVQPQHF.

The sample holds many counts of this clonotype. The chain couples TRBV30 to TRBJ1-2; D not resolved. The CDR3 is 14 amino acids. Per the germline V gene, CDR1 is GTSNPN and CDR2 is SVGIG (reference sequence). Trimming removed 8 bases from V and 2 bases from J, with 18 bases in between. The CDR3 region is CALVLGPLNYGYTF. CDR3 DNA: TGTGCCCTGGTCCTAGGACCGCTGAACTATGGCTACACCTTC.

The chain employs TRBV27 and TRBJ1-2; D may be TRBD1 (5 bases). The CDR3 runs to 14 residues. Trimming took off 1 base at V and 6 bases at J, with 12 bases between the two ends. CDR1 is MNHEY and CDR2 is SMNVEV in the germline V gene (reference sequence). The CDR3 spells CASSLFGGGDGYTF. DNA for the CDR3: TGTGCCAGCAGTTTATTCGGTGGAGGGGATGGCTACACCTTC.

This clonotype has ten or more counts. This sequence joins TRBV6-5 and TRBJ2-2; 8 bases agree with TRBD2. The CDR3 is 16 residues long. With 2 bases clipped from V and 7 bases from J, the junction kept 9 bases outside the gene matches. Germline lookup yields CDR1 MNHEY and CDR2 SVGAGI. CDR3 amino acids: CASSYAPGGPDGELFF. CDR3 DNA sequence: TGTGCCAGCAGTTACGCCCCGGGAGGGCCCGACGGGGAGCTGTTTTTT.

This clonotype was seen at least ten times. The rearrangement links TRBV28 to TRBJ1-1; TRBD1 is a possible D gene (5 bases). Germline values: CDR1 MDHEN, CDR2 SYDVKM. The germline V and J ends were trimmed by 3 bases and 3 bases, with 14 bases remaining between them. CDR3 length equals 15 residues. The CDR3 loop reads CASSLGPPSDTEAFF. In nucleotides, the CDR3 is TGTGCCAGCAGTTTGGGGCCACCCTCGGACACTGAAGCTTTCTTT. Filled out from reference TRBV28 and TRBJ1-1, the complete variable domain reads DVKVTQSSRYLVKRTGEKVFLECVQDMDHENMFWYRQDPGLGLRLIYFSYDVKMKEKGDIPEGYSVSREKKERFSLILESASTNQTSMYLCASSLGPPSDTEAFFGQGTRLTVV.

The V call is TRBV24-1, the J call TRBJ1-5; tentative D call: TRBD1 (5 bases). There are 14 residues in the CDR3. Germline-derived CDR1 and CDR2 are KGHDR and SFDVKD. V was clipped by 9 bases and J by 6 bases, with 17 bases between them. The CDR3 loop reads CATAAGGTSQPQHF. DNA of the CDR3: TGTGCCACCGCAGCCGGTGGGACGAGTCAGCCCCAGCATTTT.

This clonotype was seen ten or more times. This chain connects TRBV28 to TRBJ2-7; perhaps TRBD2 as D (6 bases). Germline V gene lookup returns CDR1 MDHEN and CDR2 SYDVKM. V was cut by 3 bases and J by 3 bases, with 6 bases left in between. The CDR3 has 12 amino acids. The CDR3 spells CASSLGLYEQYF. The CDR3, as DNA: TGTGCCAGCAGTTTGGGACTCTACGAGCAGTACTTC.

This clonotype was detected a few times. This chain uses TRBV5-1 with TRBJ2-5, with TRBD1 matching over 9 bases. Germline trimming cut 7 bases from V and 4 bases from J; bases unmatched to any gene: 5. The CDR3 contains 13 residues. Germline CDR1 and CDR2: SGHRS and YFSETQ. The CDR3 protein is CASGPDRGETQYF. CDR3 nucleotides: TGCGCCAGCGGCCCGGACAGGGGAGAGACCCAGTACTTC.

This clonotype was recorded many times. V and J are TRBV7-2 and TRBJ2-4; TRBD2 agrees at 7 bases. V lost 1 base and J lost 8; bases outside the gene matches: 8. This CDR3 region has 15 residues. In germline, CDR1 is SGHTA, CDR2 FQGNSA. In DNA, the CDR3 is TGTGCCAGCAGCTTAGGCCAGGGCGGGAGTGACATTCAGTACTTC. It yields the protein CASSLGQGGSDIQYF.

In this sample, this clonotype turned up many times. The chain employs TRBV2 and TRBJ1-5; 8 nucleotides agree with TRBD1. Looked up from germline, CDR1 is SNHLY and CDR2 is FYNNEI. CDR3 length: 15 residues. With V trimmed by 6 bases and J by 3 bases, 7 bases remained unmatched. The DNA of the CDR3 is TGTGCCAGCAGGTTCGGGACAGGAGACAATCAGCCCCAGCATTTT. Its protein product is CASRFGTGDNQPQHF.

This clonotype occurred many times. The chain links TRBV11-2 to TRBJ2-5; 7 bases fit TRBD1. The CDR3 contains 13 residues. The V gene's germline CDR1 is SGHAT and CDR2 FQNNGV. With 5 bases clipped from V and 4 bases from J, the junction kept 4 bases outside the gene matches. CDR3 coding DNA: TGTGCCAGCAGCCGCAACAGGGGAGAGACCCAGTACTTC. This sequence encodes CASSRNRGETQYF.

The chain uses TRBV6-1 and TRBJ1-5, with 7 nucleotides matching TRBD1. Germline-derived CDR1 and CDR2 are MNHNS and SASEGT. The CDR3 has 15 amino acids. V shed 6 bases, J shed 0 bases, and the junction held 5 bases outside the gene matches. CDR3 sequence (DNA): TGTGCCAGCAGAGTGGGGGACAGTAGCAATCAGCCCCAGCATTTT. Translation gives CASRVGDSSNQPQHF.

V is TRBV29-1 and J is TRBJ2-5; tentatively, D is TRBD2 (6 bases). Looked up from germline, CDR1 is SQVTM and CDR2 is ANQGSEA. This CDR3 has 12 residues. The germline V and J ends were trimmed by 5 bases and 1 base, with 8 bases remaining between them. The CDR3 nucleotides are TGCAGCGTTCAGGGACTCCAAGAGACCCAGTACTTC. This translates into CSVQGLQETQYF.